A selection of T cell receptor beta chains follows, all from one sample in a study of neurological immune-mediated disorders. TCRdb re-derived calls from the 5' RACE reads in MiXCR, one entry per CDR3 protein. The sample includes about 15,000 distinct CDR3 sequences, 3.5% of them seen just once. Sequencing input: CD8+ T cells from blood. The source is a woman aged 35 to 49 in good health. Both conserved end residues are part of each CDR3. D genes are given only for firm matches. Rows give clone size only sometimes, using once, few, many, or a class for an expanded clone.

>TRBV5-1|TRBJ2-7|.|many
TGCGCCAGCAGCCCGGACAGCCCCGAGCAGTACTTC
CASSPDSPEQYF
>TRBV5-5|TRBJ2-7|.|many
TGTGCCAGCAGCTCCACAGGACTAACCACCTACGAGCAGTACTTC
CASSSTGLTTYEQYF
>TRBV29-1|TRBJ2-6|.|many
TGCAGCGTTGAACTCCGCTCTGGGGCCAACGTCCTGACTTTC
CSVELRSGANVLTF
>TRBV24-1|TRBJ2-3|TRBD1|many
TGTGCCACCAGTGAGGCCGGGACAGGGGAGGCAGATACGCAGTATTTT
CATSEAGTGEADTQYF
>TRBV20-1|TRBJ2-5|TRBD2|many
TGCAGTGCTCATGGGACTAGCGGGAGGGCCAGTCCCGAGACCCAGTACTTC
CSAHGTSGRASPETQYF
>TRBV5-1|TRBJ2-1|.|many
TGCGCCAGCAGTTACAAGCTCATGGGGTCCTACAATGAGCAGTTCTTC
CASSYKLMGSYNEQFF
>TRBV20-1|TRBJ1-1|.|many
TGCAGTGCGGGGCACAGGGTCTTGAACACTGAAGCTTTCTTT
CSAGHRVLNTEAFF
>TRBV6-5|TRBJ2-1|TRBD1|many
TGTGCCAGCAGTTACTCGACAGGGTGGGATGAGCAGTTCTTC
CASSYSTGWDEQFF
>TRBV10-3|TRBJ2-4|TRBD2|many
TGTGCCATCAGTGTAGGGACTAGCCAAAACATTCAGTACTTC
CAISVGTSQNIQYF
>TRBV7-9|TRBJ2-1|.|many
TGTGCCAGCAGCTTACCCGGGGATACGAAGGCTGAGCAGTTCTTC
CASSLPGDTKAEQFF
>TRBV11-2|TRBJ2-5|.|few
TGTGCCAGCAGACCTCCGGGACGTCCAGAGACCCAGTACTTC
CASRPPGRPETQYF
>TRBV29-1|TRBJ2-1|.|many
TGCAGCGTTAGACAGGGCTTTTGGGAGGATGAGCAGTTCTTC
CSVRQGFWEDEQFF
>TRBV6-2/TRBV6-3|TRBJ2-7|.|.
TGTGCCAGCAGTTACCTGGCTAGGTCCTACGAGCAGTACTTC
CASSYLARSYEQYF
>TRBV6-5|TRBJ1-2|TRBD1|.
TGTGCCAGCAAAGGGACAGAGTCGGATGGCTACACCTTC
CASKGTESDGYTF